This entry lists 12 T cell receptor beta chains sequenced from one sample in a study of OX40 agonist ivuxolimab in advanced cancers. Some clones are missing from TCRdb's copy, which holds only in-frame ones; the method was immunoSEQ multiplex PCR. The profile shows more than 35,000 clones, 75% to 90% of them singletons. Sequenced here: CD4+ or CD8+ T cells sorted from blood, sampled in a trial of the OX40 agonist ivuxolimab. Receptor source: an adult with an advanced solid tumor such as melanoma, head and neck, liver or kidney cancer.

This sequence joins TRBV9 and TRBJ2-7, with D perhaps matching TRBD2 (6 bases). There are 15 residues in the CDR3. V lost 0 bases and J 6 bases, leaving 16 bases between the germline ends. Germline V gene data show CDR1 as SGDLS and CDR2 as YYNGEE. The CDR3 DNA reads as TGTGCCAGCAGCGTAGAGCGGGCTCCCTCAGGCGAGCAGTACTTC. Residues: CASSVERAPSGEQYF.

The rearrangement links TRBV13 to TRBJ2-3; 7 bases fit TRBD1. Trimming took 5 bases from V and 1 from J; bases not matched to a gene: 6. Germline loops: CDR1 PRHDT, CDR2 FYEKMQ (reference sequence). The CDR3 has 15 residues. CDR3 nucleotides: TGTGCCAGCAGCAATCGGGACAGTCGCACAGATACGCAGTATTTT. Translated: CASSNRDSRTDTQYF.

This clone was counted a few times. The chain is built from TRBV16 and TRBJ1-1; unclear D gene. This CDR3 is built from 14 residues. V dropped 4 bases and J dropped 5 bases, with 14 bases sitting between them. In germline, CDR1 is KGHSY, CDR2 FQNENV. The CDR3 DNA follows: TGTGCCAGCAGCCCCTACAAAGGTGGGACTGAAGCTTTCTTT. This translates into CASSPYKGGTEAFF.

V usage is TRBV4-1 and J usage is TRBJ2-2, with TRBD1 identical over 8 bases. CDR1 and CDR2 from the germline V gene are MGHRA and YSYEKL. The CDR3 covers 17 residues. V shed 2 bases and J 3 bases; nucleotides not matched to a gene: 8. The CDR3 DNA reads TGCGCCAGCAGCCAACCGAGTAGACAGGGGTACACCGGGGAGCTGTTTTTT. It is translated as CASSQPSRQGYTGELFF.

The rearrangement uses TRBV7-6 and TRBJ2-7, with a possible D match to TRBD2 (5 bases). The CDR3 sequence is 15 residues long. Germline-derived CDR1 and CDR2 are SGHVS and FNYEAQ. Between the trimmed V and J ends, which lost 4 bases and 2 bases, there was a span of 15 bases. In DNA, the CDR3 is TGTGCCAGCAGCTCCCAGAGAGGGTCGGCCTACGAGCAGTACTTC. Protein sequence: CASSSQRGSAYEQYF.

V usage is TRBV7-9 and J usage is TRBJ1-1, with D possibly matching TRBD1 (6 bases). V dropped 1 base and J dropped 2 bases, with 11 bases sitting between them. The germline V gene has CDR1 SEHNR and CDR2 FQNEAQ (reference sequence). The CDR3 consists of 15 residues. The CDR3 sequence is CASSLGGQINTEAFF. DNA for the CDR3: TGTGCCAGCAGCTTAGGGGGGCAGATAAACACTGAAGCTTTCTTT.

This clone showed up just a few times. The chain links TRBV2 to TRBJ1-5; D is uncertain. The CDR3 extends over 14 amino acids. Between the trimmed V and J ends, which lost 1 base and 3 bases, there was a span of 7 bases. Per the germline V gene, CDR1 is SNHLY and CDR2 is FYNNEI. Here the CDR3 reads CASSEEQVNQPQHF. The CDR3 nucleotides read TGTGCCAGCAGTGAAGAGCAAGTCAATCAGCCCCAGCATTTT.

DNA for the CDR3: TGTGCCAGCAGCTTAAGAGGGGTCGGCTACACCTTC. Translating gives CASSLRGVGYTF. This sequence joins TRBV7-9 and TRBJ1-2, with D perhaps matching TRBD1 (5 bases). Germline V gives CDR1 SEHNR, CDR2 FQNEAQ (reference sequence). The germline V and J ends were trimmed by 2 bases and 8 bases, with 9 bases remaining between them. CDR3 size: 12 residues.

The chain combines TRBV7-9 with TRBJ1-1; D is undetermined. CDR1 and CDR2 from the germline V gene are SEHNR and FQNEAQ (reference sequence). V lost 4 bases and J lost 1, with 7 bases in between. CDR3 length: 13 residues. The chain's CDR3 is CASSSTGNTEAFF. In DNA, the CDR3 is TGTGCCAGCAGCTCAACCGGGAACACTGAAGCTTTCTTT.

This rearrangement joins TRBV9 to TRBJ2-1, with unresolved D. Germline lookup yields CDR1 SGDLS and CDR2 YYNGEE. The length of the CDR3 is 15 residues. Between the trimmed V and J ends, which lost 0 bases and 10 bases, there was a span of 17 bases. The CDR3 coding sequence is TGTGCCAGCAGCGTAGTCATGTCGAGCGTCGGGGAGCAGTTCTTC. Encoded protein: CASSVVMSSVGEQFF.

This sequence joins TRBV9 and TRBJ2-7; a weak D match, TRBD2 (6 bases). The germline gives CDR1 SGDLS, CDR2 YYNGEE. This CDR3 is built from 15 residues. V gave up 3 bases and J gave up 6 bases, with 19 bases separating them. For the CDR3, the DNA is TGTGCCAGCAGCGACTCCGGTGGGTGGGGAGGCGAGCAGTACTTC. Amino acids: CASSDSGGWGGEQYF.

The table lists this clone with a count of one. The rearrangement joins TRBV4-2 to TRBJ2-1; no definite D call. Germline CDR1 reads LGHNA; CDR2 reads YNFKEQ. This CDR3 is built from 13 residues. The V end lost 0 bases, the J end lost 9 bases, and 9 bases lay between the germline ends. CDR3 in amino acids: CASSQDLATEQFF. CDR3 in DNA: TGTGCCAGCAGCCAAGACTTGGCCACTGAGCAGTTCTTC.